This TCR beta chain was retrieved from a study of cytomegalovirus exposure and HLA in healthy donors. Study results and caveats: Later analysis associated a missense DCLRE1C variant with TCR beta V- and J-gene trimming.

A word on this clone: As yet, its antigen is unknown.

J lost 9 bases, V lost 6 bases, and 7 bases had no gene match. Germline loops: CDR1 MNHEY, CDR2 SMNVEV (reference sequence). The length of the CDR3 is 12 residues. It was with 60 Vbeta and 13 Jbeta primers that the PCR ran. Original handling: In a later analysis, tens of millions of unique TCR beta chains included roughly 11 million shared by two or more donors. Clones were sequenced by immunoSEQ multiplex PCR, and TCRdb holds only the in-frame ones, with some missing. The V and J calls and clone size come from that table; D and trimming were worked out from the DNA. In the table there are 200,000 to 250,000 clones, 82% of which are singletons.

The receptor's source is a woman aged 40-49 years in good health and CMV-seropositive. The sequencing sample was made of PBMCs. This sequence joins TRBV27 and TRBJ1-2; 7 nucleotides align to TRBD1. The CDR3 reads CASRNLQGSYTF. The CDR3 bases are TGTGCCAGCAGGAACTTACAGGGGAGCTACACCTTC.